This T cell receptor beta chain was identified during a study of response to subunit inactivated influenza vaccine. General study points: Researchers suggested that each seasonal influenza vaccination recruits few new T cells.

TCRdb reprocessed the RT-PCR reads via MiXCR and lists one record per CDR3 protein. The repertoire has under 800,000 distinct CDR3 sequences, around 14% of them found once; the top ten carry around 6.5%. Trimming pared 4 bases from V and 0 bases from J, leaving 12 bases between. This CDR3 spans 15 amino acids. CDR1 and CDR2 (germline): MGHRA, YSYEKL. This clonotype was seen many times. Its target is unknown. The sample in question was PBMCs from blood, obtained 14 to 15 days before vaccination. The sequence came from a man aged 50-60 years who received an inactivated influenza vaccine. The chain combines TRBV4-1 with TRBJ1-2; D uncertain. The CDR3 is CASSPSAHANYGYTF. As DNA, the CDR3 is TGCGCCAGCAGCCCCTCGGCACACGCTAACTATGGCTACACCTTC.